This T cell receptor beta chain was obtained from a study of T cell responses to AZD1222 COVID-19 vaccine (dated by TCRdb to the early 2020s). Background on the whole study: A total of 240 or so trial participants underwent TCR sequencing, of whom 200 to 220 had received two doses of AZD1222 and about 25 had received two doses of the MenACWY control vaccine. Trial participants were enrolled by age into subgroups of 18-55, 56-69 and 70-plus years, and roughly 160, 29 and 62 TCR-sequenced participants, respectively, were included in these subgroups.

This specimen's time point label, per the study, means: about 28 days (+/-7) after the second vaccine dose. Because spike-specific TCR depth and breadth did not differ between the two schedules, AZD1222 recipients who got a second dose at roughly 4 weeks were pooled with those who got a second dose at roughly 12 weeks. Vaccinee samples came from UK trials COV001 and COV002, including a single-blind randomized controlled phase 2/3 trial of AZD1222 (ChAdOx1 nCoV-19) in healthy adults. For TCRbeta chain sequencing, PBMC samples were collected from trial participants at day 0 and at day 28 after the second dose. Overall study outcomes, separate from this receptor: Participants were mostly white British and included more females than males, and it was suggested by the authors that clonal diversity may have been underestimated. In the small 56-69-year group, the increase in depth fell short of significance, most likely because of low power. Reportedly, almost half of the unique spike-specific TCRs recognized epitopes lying outside the regions that are mutated in the B.1.351 and B.1.1.7 variants. No day 14 peak-response samples were available, so repertoires were characterized only after the peak T cell response. Vaccine-associated CD4 TCRs spanned the whole spike protein, with dominant responses in regions 160-218 and 743-854. A significant rise in spike-specific TCR breadth and depth was observed after two AZD1222 doses relative to day 0 and relative to MenACWY recipients. Conclusions about previously exposed vaccinees are limited, since just 6 or 7 AZD1222 recipients were seropositive for SARS-CoV-2 at baseline.

The CDR3 regions of human TCRbeta chains were subjected to immunosequencing. Processing in the source paper ran as follows. TCRs in the repertoires were matched against a reference library of SARS-CoV-2-specific TCRs that had been generated with the MIRA antigen-specificity platform. Breadth was defined as the fraction of unique TCRs that were SARS-CoV-2-associated. Depth was defined as the fraction of total T cells that were SARS-CoV-2-associated. Using the MIRA data, each spike-specific TCR was assigned both to the spike region to which the TCR was reactive and to a CD4 or CD8 class. Log10-transformed breadth and depth values were compared by one-way ANOVA with Sidak's multiple comparisons tests. TCRdb retrieved this table from immuneACCESS and kept in-frame rearrangements only. Not all clones are present; in checked studies, unresolved V genes account for under half, and no reason is known for the remainder. That table furnishes V, J and clone size, whereas the DNA furnished D and trimming. The sample has roughly 140,000 clones on record, roughly 93% of them singletons. About 9.4% of the sample belongs to the ten largest clones.

V and J lose 7 bases and 4 bases, and a span of 16 bases separates them. The CDR3 runs 13 amino acids, cysteine and phenylalanine included. Just CDR3 DNA is preserved here, 39 bases in frame from base 1. CDR1 and CDR2 were assigned from the germline V gene as SQVTM and ANQGSEA. Of note for this clone: What this receptor recognizes is not known. Base qualities are not at hand, and no much larger clone is one base apart.

This TCR came from an adult who received the AZD1222 COVID-19 vaccine. The sequencing here drew on peripheral blood, taken 28 days after the second AZD1222 dose. The chain links TRBV29-1 with TRBJ1-2; TRBD1 is a weak D gene call, 5 bases matching. The nucleotide sequence reads as follows: TGCAGCGCCGAAACCGGGACCTCCTATGGCTACACCTTC. Its protein reads: CSAETGTSYGYTF.